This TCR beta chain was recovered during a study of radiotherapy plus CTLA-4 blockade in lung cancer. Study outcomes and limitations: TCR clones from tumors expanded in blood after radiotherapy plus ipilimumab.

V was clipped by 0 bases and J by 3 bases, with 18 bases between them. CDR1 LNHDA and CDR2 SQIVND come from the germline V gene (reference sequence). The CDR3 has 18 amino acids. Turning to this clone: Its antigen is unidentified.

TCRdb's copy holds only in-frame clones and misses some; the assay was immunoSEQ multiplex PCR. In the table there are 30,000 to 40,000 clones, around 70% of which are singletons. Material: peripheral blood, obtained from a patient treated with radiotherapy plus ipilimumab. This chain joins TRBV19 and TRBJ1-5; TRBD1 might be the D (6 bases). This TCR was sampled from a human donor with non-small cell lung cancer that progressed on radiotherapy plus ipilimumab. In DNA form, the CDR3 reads TGTGCCAGTAGTATAGATCGGTCGGACAGCGGATTCAATCAGCCCCAGCATTTT. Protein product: CASSIDRSDSGFNQPQHF. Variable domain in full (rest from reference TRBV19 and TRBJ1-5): DGGITQSPKYLFRKEGQNVTLSCEQNLNHDAMYWYRQDPGQGLRLIYYSQIVNDFQKGDIAEGYSVSREKKESFPLTVTSAQKNPTAFYLCASSIDRSDSGFNQPQHFGDGTRLSIL.